A single T cell receptor (beta chain) is shown here with its context. This clone's antigen is unknown. No qualities accompany the bases; no much larger clone lies one base away. Whole blood was collected in K2EDTA tubes by collaborating institutions according to the institutions' own protocols. For TCRbeta analysis, collaborators shipped samples as frozen whole blood, isolated PBMCs, or DNA extracted from either of those sample types. TCRbeta CDR3 regions were amplified from genomic DNA by means of the immunoSEQ Assay, a bias-controlled multiplex PCR. As for how the authors treated the data: Within the assay, amplification of reference gene primers was used to estimate how many nucleated cells each sample contained. Sequence reads were collapsed and filtered to measure the absolute abundance of every unique TCRbeta CDR3 rearrangement. For each sample, productive Simpson clonality was calculated as the square root of Simpson's diversity index across productive rearrangements. TCRdb retrieved this table from immuneACCESS and kept in-frame rearrangements only. Not all clones are present; in checked studies, unresolved V genes account for under half, and no reason is known for the remainder. V and J calls and clone size are as listed in that table; D and trimming were resolved from the DNA. The sample records under 200,000 clones, roughly four fifths of which are singletons. The ten largest clones represent approximately 6.2% of the sample.

Relative to germline, V is missing 6 bases and J is missing 5 bases, with 11 bases of the junction outside any gene match. The germline V gene supplies CDR1 MNHEY and CDR2 SVGAGI. The CDR3 runs 15 amino acids, cysteine and phenylalanine included. The DNA shown is the 45-base CDR3, in frame from base 1. The data were taken from a study of blood T cell repertoires in COVID-19 (dated by TCRdb to the early 2020s). At the level of the whole study: Samples from collaborators originated in the United States, Italy and Spain and spanned both the acute and convalescent phases of COVID-19. The material from the prospective study consisted of cDNA or gDNA derived from T cells, B-cell-depleted T cells, or PBMCs. Subjects who had been exposed to COVID-19, were actively infected with it, or had recovered from it provided the deeply sampled blood TCRbeta repertoires that made up the dataset. The repertoires were released in a freely available public database meant as a resource for research on the immune response to SARS-CoV-2. The samples were drawn from two sources: the first 160 participants of the ongoing ImmuneRACE study, and 1,200 or so subjects contributed by 6 global collaborators. The sample metadata nearly always contained a de-identified subject ID, COVID-19 status, age in years and sex. Where available, HLA class I and class II types were taken from metadata supplied by the sample provider and were not determined by assay-based typing. Findings and caveats that apply to the study as a whole: The quantity of clinical and demographic metadata differed by source and by participant and was supplied without curation.

This receptor was taken from a woman aged 40 to 55 with acute or convalescent COVID-19. The V and J segments used are TRBV6-5 and TRBJ2-5; a stretch of 8 junction bases matches TRBD1. The sequenced sample was peripheral blood. The sequence in DNA is TGTGCCAGCAGCCAAGGACAGGGTGGAGGGGAGACCCAGTACTTC. Its translation is CASSQGQGGGETQYF.